Following are 14 T cell receptor beta chains from one sample sequenced in a study of T cell repertoires in cytomegalovirus infection. MiXCR was run by TCRdb on the reads, yielding one entry per CDR3 protein. This table has over 300,000 distinct CDR3 sequences, approximately 9.5% appearing once. Input material: PBMCs. These receptors were obtained from a human donor in good health (CMV status not recorded). Some clones in this sample may be carry-over from other donors' samples.

This rearrangement joins TRBV7-9 to TRBJ1-2; D unresolved. This CDR3 has 13 residues. V lost 4 bases and J 6 bases, leaving 12 bases between the germline ends. CDR1 is SEHNR, CDR2 FQNEAQ, per germline (reference sequence). The CDR3 here is CASSSQRVHGYTF. In DNA form, the CDR3 reads TGTGCCAGCAGCTCCCAGAGAGTCCATGGCTACACCTTC.

The chain is built from TRBV7-2 and TRBJ2-1; the match to TRBD2 covers 7 bases. Germline CDR1 reads SGHTA; CDR2 reads FQGNSA. The CDR3 is made up of 16 amino acids. V gave up 5 bases and J gave up 4 bases; unmatched junction bases: 11. The CDR3 coding sequence is TGTGCCAGCAGCACCACACGGCTAGCGGCTTACAATGAGCAGTTCTTC. This translates into CASSTTRLAAYNEQFF. Combining the CDR3 with reference TRBV7-2 and TRBJ2-1 gives the whole variable domain GAGVSQSPSNKVTEKGKDVELRCDPISGHTALYWYRQSLGQGLEFLIYFQGNSAPDKSGLPSDRFSAERTGGSVSTLTIQRTQQEDSAVYLCASSTTRLAAYNEQFFGPGTRLTVL.

In its sample, this clonotype was seen a few times. The V call is TRBV12-3 or TRBV12-4, the J call TRBJ2-4; D tentatively fits TRBD1 or TRBD2 (5 bases each). V was shortened by 6 bases and J by 0 bases, with 15 bases between the two germline ends. CDR3 length: 16 amino acids. The CDR3 nucleotides read TGTGCCAGCAGAGATTGGGCCGGGACAGCCAAAAACATTCAGTACTTC. Translated, it gives CASRDWAGTAKNIQYF.

With respect to this clonotype: A much larger clonotype is one base distant, so this may be a read error. The chain joins TRBV6-5 to TRBJ1-2; no firm D call. Germline CDR1 MNHEY, CDR2 SVGAGI. The V gene lost 8 bases and the J gene lost 1 base, with 11 bases spanning the gap. This CDR3 spans 13 amino acids. CDR3 loop: CASGRVYNYGYTF. CDR3 bases: TGTGCCAGCGGAAGGGTGTATAACTATGGCTACACCTTC.

This clonotype was detected many times. The chain joins TRBV28 to TRBJ2-7, with 10 bases aligning to TRBD1. Germline V gene data show CDR1 as MDHEN and CDR2 as SYDVKM. The CDR3 contains 15 residues. V lost 1 base and J lost 6; bases outside the gene matches: 6. The CDR3 sequence is CASSLFWTGGSEQYF. The CDR3 bases are TGTGCCAGCAGTTTATTCTGGACAGGGGGGTCCGAGCAGTACTTC. Drawing the rest from reference TRBV28 and TRBJ2-7, the complete variable domain is DVKVTQSSRYLVKRTGEKVFLECVQDMDHENMFWYRQDPGLGLRLIYFSYDVKMKEKGDIPEGYSVSREKKERFSLILESASTNQTSMYLCASSLFWTGGSEQYFGPGTRLTVT.

The table lists this clonotype with a few counts. The V call is TRBV23-1, the J call TRBJ2-5, with D possibly called TRBD1 or TRBD2 (5 bases each). TRBV23-1 is noted as an ORF with a role that remains uncertain. The germline V and J ends were trimmed by 1 base and 0 bases, with 24 bases remaining between them. This CDR3 spans 20 amino acids. The CDR3 reads CASSQWGTHRRSTYQETQYF. In DNA, the CDR3 is TGCGCCAGCAGTCAATGGGGGACGCACCGCCGGTCGACGTACCAAGAGACCCAGTACTTC.

The J gene is TRBJ1-2, the V gene TRBV12-3 or TRBV12-4; unclear D gene. This CDR3 contains 11 residues. V was trimmed by 5 bases and J by 5 bases, leaving 6 bases between them. CDR3 DNA: TGTGCCAGCAGTATAGGGTATGGCTACACCTTC. Amino acids: CASSIGYGYTF.

This clonotype was found a few times. This rearrangement joins TRBV6-1 to TRBJ2-2; possibly TRBD1 for D (5 bases). Trimming left V 5 bases short and J 7 bases short, with 11 bases between. The CDR3 runs 13 residues. Germline V gene data show CDR1 as MNHNS and CDR2 as SASEGT. CDR3 amino acids: CASSTQGHGELFF. CDR3 coding DNA: TGTGCCAGCAGTACTCAGGGCCACGGGGAGCTGTTTTTT.

The sample holds a few counts of this clonotype. The V call is TRBV7-2, the J call TRBJ2-1; D is unclear. Germline assignment: CDR1 SGHTA and CDR2 FQGNSA. Trimming took off 5 bases at V and 9 bases at J, with 14 bases between the two ends. The CDR3 has 13 amino acids. CDR3 in DNA: TGTGCCAGCAGCCCACTACGTGGGGTTGAGCAGTTCTTC. This sequence encodes CASSPLRGVEQFF.

As to this clonotype: A much more abundant neighbour one base away suggests this may be a read error. Because it lacks the conserved phenylalanine or tryptophan at the end, this CDR3 is likely a read error. V and J are TRBV6-1 and TRBJ1-6, with D perhaps TRBD1 (5 bases). V gave up 1 base and J gave up 8 bases, with 12 bases separating them. The CDR3 runs 15 residues. Germline-derived CDR1 and CDR2 are MNHNS and SASEGT. This CDR3 is CASSEVGGTYSPLHL. The CDR3, as DNA: TGTGCCAGCAGTGAAGTCGGGGGGACCTATTCACCCCTCCACTTG.

J is TRBJ2-2 and V is TRBV2; 13 bases match TRBD2. The CDR3 covers 16 residues. The germline V gene encodes CDR1 SNHLY and CDR2 FYNNEI. The J segment lost 6 bases and the V segment lost 4 bases, leaving 5 bases of the junction unmatched. The CDR3 sequence is CASSVPGLAGSGELFF. The CDR3 DNA is TGTGCCAGCAGTGTCCCGGGACTAGCGGGATCCGGGGAGCTGTTTTTT.

This clonotype was seen ten or more times. The chain couples TRBV4-2 to TRBJ2-3, with D uncertain. In germline, CDR1 is LGHNA, CDR2 YNFKEQ. The CDR3 is 16 amino acids. V lost 0 bases, J lost 0 bases, and 10 bases lay in between. The CDR3 DNA reads as TGTGCCAGCAGCCAAGAAGAAGGCGAAAGCACAGATACGCAGTATTTT. Amino acids: CASSQEEGESTDTQYF.

This clonotype showed up many times. V gene TRBV7-6 combines with J gene TRBJ2-7, with D tentatively TRBD2 (6 bases). The V gene's germline CDR1 is SGHVS and CDR2 FNYEAQ. This CDR3 region has 16 residues. V gave up 5 bases and J gave up 2 bases, with 19 bases separating them. This CDR3 is CASSVLGGQTPYEQYF. DNA of the CDR3: TGTGCCAGCAGCGTTTTGGGAGGTCAGACTCCCTACGAGCAGTACTTC.

Ten or more counts support this clonotype. V usage is TRBV7-9 and J usage is TRBJ2-3, with TRBD2 matching 7 bases. The CDR3 runs 17 residues. The trim removed 2 bases at V and 0 bases at J, leaving 8 bases unmatched. In germline, CDR1 is SEHNR, CDR2 FQNEAQ (reference sequence). CDR3 sequence: CASSLPLGRESTDTQYF. The CDR3 DNA reads TGTGCCAGCAGCTTACCTCTCGGGCGGGAGAGCACAGATACGCAGTATTTT.